This is a list of T cell receptor beta chains from one sample in a study of identical twins. TCRdb itself ran the 5' RACE reads through MiXCR, one entry per CDR3 protein. The sample gives about 470,000 distinct CDR3 sequences, 20% to 25% of which show up once; about 2.7% is in the top ten. The same sample was also used in a study of T cells expressing NK-cell markers.

The sequencing sample was made of CD4+ T cells sorted from blood. The receptors were sampled from a woman aged 18-30 years in good health. Both conserved end residues are part of each CDR3. A D gene is named only where the DNA matches it firmly. Size is omitted from some rows. Given values are once, few, many or a class for expanded clones.

j_gene,v_gene,abundance,d_gene,CDR3nt,CDR3aa
TRBJ2-2,TRBV5-1,few,TRBD2,TGCGCCAGCAGCTCTAGCGGGAGAGACACCGGGGAGCTGTTTTTT,CASSSSGRDTGELFF
TRBJ2-5,TRBV2,.,.,TGTGCCAGCGCTACGGTGGGTGAGACCCAGTACTTC,CASATVGETQYF
TRBJ2-1,TRBV20-1,few,TRBD1,TGCAGTGCTACGGGACAGGGGACCTACAATGAGCAGTTCTTC,CSATGQGTYNEQFF
TRBJ1-5,TRBV10-3,.,.,TGTGCCATCAGTGAGGAGGGGAATCAGCCCCAGCATTTT,CAISEEGNQPQHF
TRBJ2-7,TRBV12-3/TRBV12-4,.,TRBD2,TGTGCCAGCAGTCCCGGGACTAGTCACGAGCAGTACTTC,CASSPGTSHEQYF
TRBJ2-3,TRBV12-3/TRBV12-4,.,.,TGTGCCAGCAGCGGGCCGACAGATACGCAGTATTTT,CASSGPTDTQYF
TRBJ2-5,TRBV9,.,TRBD2,TGTGCCAGCAGCGTAGGGCTAGGACTAGCGGGCCACCAAGAGACCCAGTACTTC,CASSVGLGLAGHQETQYF
TRBJ2-7,TRBV3-1,.,.,TGTGCCAGCAGCCTGACAGACATGGCCTACGAGCAGTACTTC,CASSLTDMAYEQYF
TRBJ2-7,TRBV5-1,.,.,TGCGCCAGCAGTTCGGGCAGGGAGAACGAGCAGTACTTC,CASSSGRENEQYF
TRBJ2-1,TRBV24-1,.,TRBD2,TGTGCCACCAGTGATTCTAGCGGGGGGAGCTCCTACAATGAGCAGTTCTTC,CATSDSSGGSSYNEQFF
TRBJ2-7,TRBV7-2,.,TRBD2,TGTGCCAGCAGCAGGGGACTAGCGGGAGGCTACGAGCAGTACTTC,CASSRGLAGGYEQYF
TRBJ2-5,TRBV7-9,few,.,TGTGCCAGCAGCCTTATGGCCGGGACACAGGAGACCCAGTACTTC,CASSLMAGTQETQYF
TRBJ1-5,TRBV20-1,.,TRBD1,TGCAGTGCTAGAGTGCCCGGGACAGGGCGTAATCAGCCCCAGCATTTT,CSARVPGTGRNQPQHF
TRBJ2-5,TRBV6-1,few,.,TGTGCCAGCAGTATGATTGGGGGCGGAGAGACCCAGTACTTC,CASSMIGGGETQYF
TRBJ2-3,TRBV6-5,few,TRBD2,TGTGCCAGCAGTTACTCTAGCGGGAGGCTCACAGATACGCAGTATTTT,CASSYSSGRLTDTQYF
TRBJ2-1,TRBV27,.,.,TGTGCCAGCAGTAGAAGTAGCCGCGTGAATGAGCAGTTCTTC,CASSRSSRVNEQFF
TRBJ2-1,TRBV3-1,.,TRBD2,TGTGCCAGCAGCACCCGCGGGACTAGTTACAATGAGCAGTTCTTC,CASSTRGTSYNEQFF
TRBJ2-7,TRBV7-2,.,.,TGTGCCAGCAGCCAACTAGTTAGGGGCTACGAGCAGTACTTC,CASSQLVRGYEQYF
TRBJ2-2,TRBV7-2,.,.,TGTGCCAGCAGCTTTCCAGGGTCCCTGACCGGGGAGCTGTTTTTT,CASSFPGSLTGELFF
TRBJ2-2,TRBV12-3/TRBV12-4,.,.,TGTGCCAGCACCCCCCGGGGAGCGAACACCGGGGAGCTGTTTTTT,CASTPRGANTGELFF
TRBJ1-6,TRBV5-1,few,.,TGCGCCAGCAGCTTGGTACTGTCAGGGTACAATTCACCCCTCCACTTT,CASSLVLSGYNSPLHF
TRBJ1-2,TRBV5-5,many,TRBD1,TGTGCCAGCAGTTCACGATCGGGACAGGAACCCTATGGCTACACCTTC,CASSSRSGQEPYGYTF
TRBJ2-5,TRBV5-5,.,.,TGTGCCAGCAGCGCGGGACTTGGAGAGACCCAGTACTTC,CASSAGLGETQYF
TRBJ2-5,TRBV24-1,.,TRBD1,TGTGCCACCAGTGATCGGAGACAGGGGCAAGAGACCCAGTACTTC,CATSDRRQGQETQYF
TRBJ2-1,TRBV10-3,.,TRBD2,TGTGCCATCACCGAACCCCGGCGGACTAGCGGGATTTTCAATGAGCAGTTCTTC,CAITEPRRTSGIFNEQFF
TRBJ2-5,TRBV29-1,few,TRBD1,TGCAGCGCTGCCCCCCGGACAGGGGGAGGCGAGACCCAGTACTTC,CSAAPRTGGGETQYF
TRBJ2-1,TRBV11-3,.,.,TGTGCCAGCAGCTTAGGCCCGCTCGGGTACAATGAGCAGTTCTTC,CASSLGPLGYNEQFF